The 16 T cell receptor beta chains presented below share a single source sample, sequenced in a study of read filtering for tumor transcriptome and immune sequencing. The library was built from around 380 ng RNA with molecular barcoded adaptors for alpha/delta and beta/gamma chains. TCRdb re-called the reads with MiXCR, one entry per CDR3 protein. The sample lists about 130,000 distinct CDR3 sequences; roughly 13% were seen once. The material sequenced was a population of CD138-negative cells sorted from bone marrow. Receptors originate from a donor aged 40 or over with multiple myeloma.

Many counts were recorded for this clonotype. The rearrangement uses TRBV20-1 and TRBJ2-1; 8 bases map to TRBD2. The ends lost 1 base at V and 6 bases at J; junction bases unmatched: 8. Germline assignment: CDR1 DFQATT and CDR2 SNEGSKA (reference sequence). The CDR3 runs 15 residues. CDR3 nucleotide sequence: TGCAGTGCTAGAGCGCCGATGACTAGCGTCAATGAGCAGTTCTTC. This gives the protein CSARAPMTSVNEQFF.

Only a few counts were recorded for this clonotype. The chain couples TRBV14 to TRBJ2-1; D is uncertain. Trimming pared 4 bases from V and 6 bases from J, leaving 16 bases between. Germline CDR1 and CDR2: SGHDN and FVKESK. The CDR3 is 15 amino acids. In DNA form, the CDR3 reads TGTGCCAGCAGCCCCTTTGAAGGGATAGGCAATGAGCAGTTCTTC. Its translation is CASSPFEGIGNEQFF.

This clonotype has just a few counts. This rearrangement joins TRBV11-3 to TRBJ2-2; no clear D. CDR1 and CDR2 from the germline V gene are SGHNT and YENEEA. Between the trimmed V and J ends, which lost 0 bases and 3 bases, there was a span of 5 bases. This CDR3 comprises 14 residues. The CDR3 here is CASSLDADTGELFF. The DNA for the CDR3 is TGTGCCAGCAGCTTAGATGCGGACACCGGGGAGCTGTTTTTT.

This clonotype was seen a handful of times. The rearrangement uses TRBV20-1 and TRBJ1-5; weak D call: TRBD1 (6 bases). Germline loops: CDR1 DFQATT, CDR2 SNEGSKA (reference sequence). The CDR3 loop spans 15 amino acids. Trimming left V 0 bases short and J 4 bases short, with 13 bases between. The CDR3: CSARDTRRGNQPQHF. The CDR3 DNA reads TGCAGTGCTAGAGATACGCGGAGGGGGAATCAGCCCCAGCATTTT.

This clonotype appeared many times. V usage is TRBV7-9 and J usage is TRBJ2-1, with 11 bases aligning to TRBD1. Trimming took 5 bases from V and 4 from J; bases not matched to a gene: 10. The CDR3 has 17 residues. Germline loops: CDR1 SEHNR, CDR2 FQNEAQ (reference sequence). The CDR3 reads CASSTRTGGALYNEQFF. The CDR3 DNA is TGTGCCAGCAGCACCCGGACAGGGGGCGCTTTATACAATGAGCAGTTCTTC.

This clonotype was observed at least ten times. The rearrangement joins TRBV20-1 to TRBJ2-3, with 11 bases matching TRBD2. Germline CDR1 is DFQATT and CDR2 is SNEGSKA (reference sequence). Trimming removed 6 bases from V and 3 bases from J; junction bases left unmatched: 5. This CDR3 spans 14 amino acids. This CDR3 is CSAPASGRTDTQYF. The CDR3 coding sequence is TGCAGTGCACCTGCTAGCGGGAGGACAGATACGCAGTATTTT.

The rearrangement joins TRBV29-1 to TRBJ2-5; D is uncertain. CDR3 size: 12 residues. Germline CDR1 and CDR2: SQVTM and ANQGSEA. V lost 2 bases and J 1 base, leaving 5 bases between the germline ends. Written as DNA, the CDR3 is TGCAGCGTTGAAATCAGCCAAGAGACCCAGTACTTC. As protein: CSVEISQETQYF.

This clonotype appeared many times. The chain carries TRBV18 and TRBJ2-3; 7 bases match TRBD1. Losses at the gene ends were 1 base for V and 5 bases for J; bases not matched to a gene: 6. This CDR3 has 15 amino acids. Germline assignment: CDR1 KGHSH and CDR2 LQKENI. CDR3 coding DNA: TGTGCCAGCTCACCACGAAGTAACAGGGGAGATACGCAGTATTTT. Translation gives CASSPRSNRGDTQYF.

In the case of this clonotype: A much larger clone is a single base away; this may be a read error. The CDR3 is CRGSSGETRYF. The CDR3 DNA reads TGCAGGGGAAGTAGTGGTGAGACCCGGTACTTC. The V gene is TRBV20-1, the J gene TRBJ2-5, with D unresolved. This CDR3 is built from 11 residues. Per germline, CDR1 DFQATT and CDR2 SNEGSKA (reference sequence).

The V call is TRBV7-8, the J call TRBJ2-3; TRBD2 might be the D (6 bases). The CDR3 loop spans 12 amino acids. Trimming cost V 5 bases and J 9 bases, with 12 bases left between them. The germline CDR1 and CDR2 sequences are SGHVS and FQNEAQ. CDR3 region: CASSLSGGTQYF. CDR3 coding DNA: TGTGCCAGCAGCCTTAGCGGAGGGACGCAGTATTTT.

This chain connects TRBV19 to TRBJ2-2; 7 nucleotides align to TRBD1. Germline V gene lookup returns CDR1 LNHDA and CDR2 SQIVND (reference sequence). The CDR3 covers 11 residues. This chain's CDR3 is CATQGAGELFF. As DNA, the CDR3 is TGTGCAACCCAGGGGGCCGGGGAGCTGTTTTTT.

The table lists this clonotype with many counts. This chain joins TRBV6-5 and TRBJ1-1; weak D call: TRBD1 (6 bases). Trimming pared 2 bases from V and 11 bases from J, leaving 18 bases between. The germline gives CDR1 MNHEY, CDR2 SVGAGI. CDR3 length: 14 amino acids. The CDR3 nucleotides read TGTGCCAGCAGTTACAGGGGGACTCCCGATCCGGCTTTCTTT. Its translation: CASSYRGTPDPAFF.

The table lists this clonotype with many counts. The gene calls are TRBV9 and TRBJ1-4, with a tentative D call TRBD1 (5 bases). Per the germline V gene, CDR1 is SGDLS and CDR2 is YYNGEE. V was pared by 1 base and J by 5 bases, with 15 bases between. This CDR3 is 16 amino acids long. The CDR3 is CASSVTSGGFNEKLFF. Here the CDR3 DNA reads TGTGCCAGCAGCGTAACAAGCGGGGGTTTCAATGAAAAACTGTTTTTT.

For this clonotype: A much larger clone differs from this one at a single base, so this may be a read error. The genes are TRBV20-1 and TRBJ1-1, with D unclear. V lost 8 bases to trimming and J lost 4 bases, with 11 bases between them. The germline V gene has CDR1 DFQATT and CDR2 SNEGSKA (reference sequence). CDR3 length: 11 residues. The CDR3 bases are TGCAGTCCACATCTGAGCACTGAAGCTTTCTTT. Residues: CSPHLSTEAFF.

As for this clonotype: A much larger clone lies a single base off, so this may be a read error. The rearrangement links TRBV20-1 to TRBJ2-7, with a tentative D call TRBD2 (6 bases). Germline V gene data show CDR1 as DFQATT and CDR2 as SNEGSKA (reference sequence). CDR3 length equals 13 residues. This chain's CDR3 is CSARGEALYQQYF. CDR3 nucleotides: TGCAGTGCTAGGGGGGAGGCGCTCTACCAGCAGTACTTC.

This chain links TRBV28 with TRBJ2-1; 10 bases map to TRBD1. After removal of 6 bases from V and 9 bases from J, the junction contained 11 bases not matched to a gene. CDR1 is MDHEN and CDR2 is SYDVKM in the germline V gene. The CDR3 has 15 amino acids. The DNA for the CDR3 is TGTGCCAGCAGATCTATCGCCGGGACAGGGGCTGAGCAGTTCTTC. It specifies CASRSIAGTGAEQFF.